The entry below gives a single T cell receptor (beta chain) sequence along with its context. This entry belongs to a study of shared clonotypes between healthy human individuals. Clones were read by immunoSEQ multiplex PCR, and TCRdb kept only the in-frame ones, dropping some. This table holds over 100,000 clones, more than 65% found once. Trimming took 5 bases from V and 7 from J, leaving 14 bases between them. There are 13 residues in the CDR3. The V gene's germline CDR1 is MRHNA and CDR2 SNTAGT. Material: memory CD8+ T cells sorted from blood. Subset given: CD45RO+ cells pooled with CCR7-negative TemRA cells. The sequence was obtained from a woman in her 30s in good health. The chain uses TRBV6-4 and TRBJ1-2; tentative D call: TRBD1 (6 bases). The CDR3 DNA follows: TGTGCCAGCAGTAATCAGGGGTTTAGTGGCTACACCTTC. The encoded protein is CASSNQGFSGYTF.